A selection of T cell receptor beta chains follows, all from one sample in a study of blood T cell repertoires in COVID-19. Generated by immunoSEQ multiplex PCR, the TCRdb table keeps only in-frame clones and is missing some. The repertoire holds 160,000 or so clones, with around 82% as singletons. Sequencing was carried out using peripheral blood. Receptors were obtained from a man aged 55-75 years with active or convalescent COVID-19. Both conserved end residues are part of each CDR3. Each record gives: clone size, V gene, D gene, J gene, CDR3 protein, CDR3 DNA. A D gene is named only where the DNA matches it firmly. Some rows have no size entry. The others give once, few or many, or a class for an expanded clone.

>NA|TRBV27|TRBD2|TRBJ2-5
CASSLNGLATETQYF
TGTGCCAGCAGTTTAAACGGACTAGCGACGGAGACCCAGTACTTC
>NA|TRBV2|NA|TRBJ1-3
CASSPVGGSSGNTIYF
TGTGCCAGCAGCCCGGTCGGAGGGAGCTCTGGAAACACCATATATTTT
>NA|TRBV11-3|NA|TRBJ2-5
CASSLGGSGETQYF
TGTGCCAGCAGCCTGGGTGGTTCGGGGGAGACCCAGTACTTC
>NA|TRBV13|TRBD2|TRBJ2-1
CASSPTSGGVEQFF
TGTGCCAGCAGTCCGACTAGCGGGGGGGTTGAGCAGTTCTTC
>many|TRBV3-1/TRBV3-2|NA|TRBJ1-3
CASSQTGSSGNTIYF
TGTGCCAGCAGCCAAACAGGGTCCTCTGGAAACACCATATATTTT
>NA|TRBV6-6|NA|TRBJ1-1
CASSYSRAEAFF
TGTGCCAGCAGTTACTCGCGTGCTGAAGCTTTCTTT
>NA|TRBV12-3/TRBV12-4|TRBD1|TRBJ2-7
CASGGQGGYEQYF
TGTGCCAGCGGGGGACAGGGCGGGTACGAGCAGTACTTC
>once|TRBV28|NA|TRBJ2-7
CASSLPTTPGYEQYF
TGTGCCAGCAGTCTCCCGACCACCCCGGGCTACGAGCAGTACTTC
>NA|TRBV7-9|TRBD1|TRBJ1-2
CASSRSTGSDGYTF
TGTGCCAGCAGCCGATCGACAGGGTCGGATGGCTACACCTTC
>once|TRBV10-2|TRBD1|TRBJ1-1
CASSDTGTGDRAFF
TGCGCCAGCAGTGATACCGGGACAGGGGACAGGGCTTTCTTT
>NA|TRBV7-9|NA|TRBJ1-5
CASTFEPQHF
TGTGCCAGCACCTTCGAGCCCCAGCATTTT
>NA|TRBV3-1/TRBV3-2|TRBD2|TRBJ2-1
CASSQDLFSASGRNEQFF
TGTGCCAGCAGCCAAGATCTTTTTTCGGCTAGCGGGAGGAATGAGCAGTTCTTC
>NA|TRBV6-2/TRBV6-3|NA|TRBJ1-5
CASSYSTGYQPQHF
TGTGCCAGCAGTTACTCGACAGGATATCAGCCCCAGCATTTT
>NA|TRBV7-2|TRBD1|TRBJ1-5
CASSLSRDREQPQHF
TGTGCCAGCAGCTTATCTCGGGACAGGGAGCAGCCCCAGCATTTT
>NA|TRBV12-3/TRBV12-4|TRBD1|TRBJ1-2
CASGRTGGYGYTF
TGTGCCAGCGGAAGGACAGGGGGCTATGGCTACACCTTC
>NA|TRBV19|TRBD1|TRBJ1-2
CASGPWAGGENGYTF
TGTGCCAGCGGACCATGGGCAGGGGGTGAAAATGGCTACACCTTC